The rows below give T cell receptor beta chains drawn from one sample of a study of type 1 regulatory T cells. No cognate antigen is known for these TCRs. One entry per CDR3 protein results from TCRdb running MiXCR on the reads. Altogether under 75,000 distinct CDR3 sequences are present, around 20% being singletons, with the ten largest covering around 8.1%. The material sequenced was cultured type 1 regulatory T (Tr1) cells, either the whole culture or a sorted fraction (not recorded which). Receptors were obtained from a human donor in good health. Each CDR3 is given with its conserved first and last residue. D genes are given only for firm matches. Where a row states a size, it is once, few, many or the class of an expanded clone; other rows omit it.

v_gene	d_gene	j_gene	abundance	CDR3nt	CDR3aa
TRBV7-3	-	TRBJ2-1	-	TGTACCAACAGCTTGGGGGGGCCCTACAATGAGCAGTTCTTC	CTNSLGGPYNEQFF
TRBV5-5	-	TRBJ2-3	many	TGTGCCAGCAGCTTTCAAGCAGATACGCAGTATTTT	CASSFQADTQYF
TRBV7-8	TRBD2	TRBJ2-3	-	TGTGCCAGCAGCCTGGGTGGACTAGCGGGAGGGCGACAGTATTTT	CASSLGGLAGGRQYF
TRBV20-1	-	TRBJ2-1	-	TGCAGTGCTAGAGGAGACAATGAGCAGTTCTTC	CSARGDNEQFF
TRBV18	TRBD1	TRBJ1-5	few	TGTGCCAGCTCTCCCATAGCCCGACAGGGGGGCCAGCCCCAGCATTTT	CASSPIARQGGQPQHF
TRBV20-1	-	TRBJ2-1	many	TGCAGTCCGGGTGGGAGGTCGGGGTACAATGAGCAGTTCTTC	CSPGGRSGYNEQFF
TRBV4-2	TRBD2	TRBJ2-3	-	TGTGCCAGCAGCCAAGAGGGGGAGGTGGGACTAGCGGGAGGTGGAGATACGCAGTATTTT	CASSQEGEVGLAGGGDTQYF
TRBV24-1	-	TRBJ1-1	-	TGTGCCACCAGTGAACAGGGACGGGAAGCTTTCTTT	CATSEQGREAFF
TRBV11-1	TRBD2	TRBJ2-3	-	TGTGCCAGCAGCTTAGAGGGACTACTCACAGATACGCAGTATTTT	CASSLEGLLTDTQYF
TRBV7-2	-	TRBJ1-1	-	TGTGCCAGCAGCTTAGAAACCCGCTCTCCTGAAGCTTTCTTT	CASSLETRSPEAFF
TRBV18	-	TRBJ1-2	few	TGTGCCAGCTCACCGGGCGGTTACTATGGCTACACCTTC	CASSPGGYYGYTF
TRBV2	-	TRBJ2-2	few	TGTGCCAGCAGTGAACGGGGGTCCGGGGAGCTGTTTTTT	CASSERGSGELFF
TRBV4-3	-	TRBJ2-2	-	TGCGCCAGCAGCCAAGAGGGCAGCACCGGGGAGCTGTTTTTT	CASSQEGSTGELFF
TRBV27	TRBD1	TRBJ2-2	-	TGTGCCAGCAAACCGACGACAGGGGTGGTCGGGGAGCTGTTTTTT	CASKPTTGVVGELFF
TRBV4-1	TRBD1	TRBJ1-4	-	TGCGCCCGCAGCCAACTTAGACAGGGGATGGCAACTAATGAAAAACTGTTTTTT	CARSQLRQGMATNEKLFF
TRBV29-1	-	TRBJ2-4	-	TGCAGCGGGGGGTCGGCCAAAAACATTCAGTACTTC	CSGGSAKNIQYF
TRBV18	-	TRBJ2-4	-	TGTGCCAGCTCAGCTTATGGGGACATTCAGTACTTC	CASSAYGDIQYF
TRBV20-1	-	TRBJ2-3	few	TGCAGTGCTAGTCCCGGGGGCAATGCAGATACGCAGTATTTT	CSASPGGNADTQYF
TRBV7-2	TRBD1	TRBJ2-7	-	TGTGCCAGCAGCTTAGTGATAGGGGGCTTATACGAGCAGTACTTC	CASSLVIGGLYEQYF
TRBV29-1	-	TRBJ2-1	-	TGCAGCGTTGGCAGGCTCCTCTCGCACAATGAGCAGTTCTTC	CSVGRLLSHNEQFF
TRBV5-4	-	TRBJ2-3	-	TGTGCCAGCAGCTTGGGAGGCGGAGCCCCTCACACAGATACGCAGTATTTT	CASSLGGGAPHTDTQYF
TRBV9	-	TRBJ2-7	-	TGTGCCAGCAGCCCCCAGCTTACGGGCGAGCAGTACTTC	CASSPQLTGEQYF
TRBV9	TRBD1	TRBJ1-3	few	TGTGCCAGCAGCGTAGCTTCCGGGACAGGGCTAACTGGAAACACCATATATTTT	CASSVASGTGLTGNTIYF
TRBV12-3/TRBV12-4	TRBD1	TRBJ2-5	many	TGTGCCAGCACAACCGGGACAGGGATAGGGCAGACCCAGTACTTC	CASTTGTGIGQTQYF
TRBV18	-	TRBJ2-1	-	TGTGCCAGCTCACCATTGGGTGAGCAGTTCTTC	CASSPLGEQFF
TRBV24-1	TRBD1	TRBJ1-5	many	TGTGCCACCAGTGCCGGGACAGGGAGGCAGCCCCAGCATTTT	CATSAGTGRQPQHF
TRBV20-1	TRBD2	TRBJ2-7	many	TGCAGTGCCCGTAGCGGGAGCATTCGGGAGCAGTACTTC	CSARSGSIREQYF
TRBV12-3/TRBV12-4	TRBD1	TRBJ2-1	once	TGTGCCAGCAGCACAGGGGCCGCGGGTCCCCCCTGGAACAATGAGCAGTTCTTC	CASSTGAAGPPWNNEQFF
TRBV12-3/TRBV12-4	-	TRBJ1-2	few	TGTGCCAGCAGTTCCCGGACAGCCACTAACTATGGCTACACCTTC	CASSSRTATNYGYTF
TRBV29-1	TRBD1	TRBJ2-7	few	TGCAGCGTTGTCACCCTCCGGACAGGGTTCTACGAGCAGTACTTC	CSVVTLRTGFYEQYF
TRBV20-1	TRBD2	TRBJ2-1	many	TGCAGTGCACCACTAGCGGGAGGGCCGAAGAATGAGCAGTTCTTC	CSAPLAGGPKNEQFF
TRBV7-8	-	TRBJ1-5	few	TGTGCCAGCAGCTTACGGGGGTTCAGCAATCAGCCCCAGCATTTT	CASSLRGFSNQPQHF
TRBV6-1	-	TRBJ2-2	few	TGTGCCAGCAGTGAAAATTTACTTGGGGCCGGGGAGCTGTTTTTT	CASSENLLGAGELFF
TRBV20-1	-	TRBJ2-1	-	TGCAGTGCTCCTCTCCAAAACCGGGACTATGAGCAGTTCTTC	CSAPLQNRDYEQFF
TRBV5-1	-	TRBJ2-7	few	TGCGCCAGCAGCACCCAAGCGGTGGGATCCTACGAGCAGTACTTC	CASSTQAVGSYEQYF
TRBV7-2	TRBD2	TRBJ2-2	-	TGTGCCAGCAGCTTATACGCCTTAGCGGGAATTGGTGACGGGGAGCTGTTTTTT	CASSLYALAGIGDGELFF
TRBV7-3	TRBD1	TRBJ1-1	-	TGTGCCAGCAGCACCTCAGGGGGCCACACTGAAGCTTTCTTT	CASSTSGGHTEAFF
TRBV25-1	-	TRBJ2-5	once	TGTGCCAGCAGCGACGAGATGACCCCCGATGAGACCCAGTACTTC	CASSDEMTPDETQYF
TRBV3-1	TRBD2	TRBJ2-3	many	TGTGCCAGCAGCCCTGGGACTAACCTGCATACGCAGTATTTT	CASSPGTNLHTQYF
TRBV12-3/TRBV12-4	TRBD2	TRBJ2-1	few	TGTGCCAGCCGCCTAGCGGGCGTAGTAGGCGATGAGCAGTTCTTC	CASRLAGVVGDEQFF
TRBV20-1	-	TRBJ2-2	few	TGCAGTGCCGGGAACACCGGGGAGCTGTTTTTT	CSAGNTGELFF
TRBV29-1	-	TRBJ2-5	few	TGCAGCGTTGTTAACAGTAGACTGGTGACCCAGTACTTC	CSVVNSRLVTQYF
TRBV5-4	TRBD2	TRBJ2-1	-	TGTGCCAGCAGCTTGGCATTAGTTGGGACTAGCGGCAATGAGCAGTTCTTC	CASSLALVGTSGNEQFF
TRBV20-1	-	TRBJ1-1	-	TGCAGTGCTCGAAAGGACCTCTACACTGAAGCTTTCTTT	CSARKDLYTEAFF
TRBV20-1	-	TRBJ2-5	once	TGCAGCTTGGACAGTCAAGAGACCCAGTACTTC	CSLDSQETQYF
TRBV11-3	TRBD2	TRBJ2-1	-	TGTGCCAGCAGCTTGGGCAGCGGGACGGAGCCACAGTTCTTC	CASSLGSGTEPQFF
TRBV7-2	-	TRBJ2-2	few	TGTGCCAGCTCAGACTTCTCGAACACCGGGGAGCTGTTTTTT	CASSDFSNTGELFF
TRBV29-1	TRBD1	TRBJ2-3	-	TGCAGCGTTGGCAGGGGGCAAATGGATACGCAGTATTTT	CSVGRGQMDTQYF
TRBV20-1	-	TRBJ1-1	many	TGCAGTGCTAGGGTGGGGAATGGGAGGGGAAACACTGAAGCTTTCTTT	CSARVGNGRGNTEAFF
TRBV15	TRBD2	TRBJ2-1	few	TGTGCCACCAGGCCCCGAGCGGGAGTGGGCAATGAGCAGTTCTTC	CATRPRAGVGNEQFF